This TCR beta chain was found in a study of T-cell reconstitution after alpha-beta-depleted transplantation in children. This sample's TCRbeta library carried unique molecular identifier barcodes. TCRdb re-analysed the PCR reads in MiXCR, keeping a single row per CDR3 protein. The sample lists tens of thousands of distinct CDR3 sequences; roughly 10% were seen once. This clonotype showed up just a few times. The material was PBMCs from the stem cell graft donor, obtained from the stem cell graft. The clonotype comes from a human donor who donated a stem cell graft to a child with chronic granulomatous disease.

CDR3 residues: CCCTRGMLSSNQPQHF. Here the CDR3 DNA reads TGCTGTTGCACCCGGGGTATGTTGAGTAGCAATCAGCCCCAGCATTTT. The rearrangement links TRBV20-1 to TRBJ1-5; D not resolved. In germline, CDR1 is DFQATT, CDR2 SNEGSKA (reference sequence). This CDR3 spans 16 amino acids.